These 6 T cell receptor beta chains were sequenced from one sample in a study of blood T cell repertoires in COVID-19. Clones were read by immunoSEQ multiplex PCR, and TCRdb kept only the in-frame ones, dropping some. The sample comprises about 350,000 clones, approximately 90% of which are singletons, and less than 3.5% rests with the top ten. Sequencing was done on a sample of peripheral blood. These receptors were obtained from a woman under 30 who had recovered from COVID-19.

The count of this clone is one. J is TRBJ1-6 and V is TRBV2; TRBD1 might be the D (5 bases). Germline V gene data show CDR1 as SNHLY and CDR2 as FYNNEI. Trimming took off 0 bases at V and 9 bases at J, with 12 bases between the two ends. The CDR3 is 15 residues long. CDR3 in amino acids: CASSEALRGGSPLHF. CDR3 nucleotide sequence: TGTGCCAGCAGTGAAGCGCTTCGCGGGGGTTCACCCCTCCACTTT.

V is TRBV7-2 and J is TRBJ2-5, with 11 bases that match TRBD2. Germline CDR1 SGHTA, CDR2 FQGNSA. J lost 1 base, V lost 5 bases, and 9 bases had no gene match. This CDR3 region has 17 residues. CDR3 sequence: CASSEGLADNFQETQYF. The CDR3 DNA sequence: TGTGCCAGCAGCGAGGGACTAGCGGACAACTTCCAAGAGACCCAGTACTTC.

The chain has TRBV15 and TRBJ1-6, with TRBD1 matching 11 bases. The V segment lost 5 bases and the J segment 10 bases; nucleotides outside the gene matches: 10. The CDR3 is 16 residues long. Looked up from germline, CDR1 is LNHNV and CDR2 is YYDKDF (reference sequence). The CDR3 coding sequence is TGTGCCACCAGCGGAAGGACAGGGGGCTTATTATCACCCCTCCACTTT. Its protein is CATSGRTGGLLSPLHF.

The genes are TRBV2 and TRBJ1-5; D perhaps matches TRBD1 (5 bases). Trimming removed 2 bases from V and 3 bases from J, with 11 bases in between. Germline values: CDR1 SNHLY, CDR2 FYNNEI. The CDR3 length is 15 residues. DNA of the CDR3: TGTGCCAGCAGTGAATTCAGGGCCGTCAATCAGCCCCAGCATTTT. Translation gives CASSEFRAVNQPQHF.

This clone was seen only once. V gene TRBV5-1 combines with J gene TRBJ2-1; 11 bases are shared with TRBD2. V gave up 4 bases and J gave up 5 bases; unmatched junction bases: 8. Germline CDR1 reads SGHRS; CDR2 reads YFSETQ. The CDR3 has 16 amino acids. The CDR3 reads CASSPLAGGPDNEQFF. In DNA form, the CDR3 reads TGCGCCAGCAGCCCTTTAGCGGGAGGGCCGGACAATGAGCAGTTCTTC.

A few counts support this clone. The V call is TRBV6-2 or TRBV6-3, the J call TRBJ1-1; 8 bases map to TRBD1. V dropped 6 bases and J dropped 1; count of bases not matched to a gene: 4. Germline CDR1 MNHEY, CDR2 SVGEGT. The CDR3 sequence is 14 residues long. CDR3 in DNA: TGTGCCAGCAGCCCCGGACAGGGGAACACTGAAGCTTTCTTT. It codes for CASSPGQGNTEAFF.